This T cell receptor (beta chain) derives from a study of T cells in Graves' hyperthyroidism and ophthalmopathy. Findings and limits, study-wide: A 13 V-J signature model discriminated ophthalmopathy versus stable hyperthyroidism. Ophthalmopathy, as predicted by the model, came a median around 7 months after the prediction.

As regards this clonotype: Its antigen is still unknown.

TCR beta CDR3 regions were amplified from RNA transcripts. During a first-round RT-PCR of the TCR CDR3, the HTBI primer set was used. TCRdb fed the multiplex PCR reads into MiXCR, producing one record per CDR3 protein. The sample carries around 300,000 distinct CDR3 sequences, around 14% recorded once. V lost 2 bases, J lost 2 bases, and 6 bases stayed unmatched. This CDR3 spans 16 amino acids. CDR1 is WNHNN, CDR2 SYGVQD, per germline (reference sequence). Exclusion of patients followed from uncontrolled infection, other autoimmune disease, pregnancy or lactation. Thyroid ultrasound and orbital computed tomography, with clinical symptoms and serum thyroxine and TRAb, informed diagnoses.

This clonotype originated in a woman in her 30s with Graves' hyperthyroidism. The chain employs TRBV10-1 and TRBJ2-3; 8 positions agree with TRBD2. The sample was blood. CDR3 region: CASSELAGGFTDTQYF. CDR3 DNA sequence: TGCGCCAGCAGTGAGCTTGCGGGAGGCTTCACAGATACGCAGTATTTT.